The present TCR beta chain was sequenced within a study of cytomegalovirus exposure and HLA in healthy donors (dated by TCRdb to the late 2010s). Study-level background: An earlier analysis of approximately 640 of the donors reported 276 Gb of sequence data and 120 million or so unique TCR beta sequences from about 179 million T cells. Alongside the repertoire data, information on donor age, sex, ethnicity and CMV serostatus was compiled. The later analysis used no new phenotypic data to find candidate immune exposures, relying instead on TCR beta sequences and their occurrence across donors. A later genetic analysis took genome-wide SNP genotypes for about 65% of the 666 donors and used that subset as a discovery cohort. Roughly five DR-DQ haplotypes were treated as single units for association and clustering because of strong linkage in the cohort. Of the 300 to 500 genotyped donors, over 80% were placed in the genetic ancestry cluster associated with self-reported Caucasian donors. HLA typing included class I and class II loci at four-digit resolution. An earlier analysis of nearly 600 of the donors applied high-throughput TCR beta sequencing to assess whether each TCR beta V gene segment acted as functional or pseudogenic. In a later analysis, previously published TCR beta repertoires from 666 donors were re-analyzed and high-resolution HLA genotyping was added so that TCR occurrence patterns could be studied. The number of donors typed differed by locus, with 629-630 for A, B, C, DRB1 and DQB1, more than 500 for DQA1, 600 to 610 for DPA1, and around 430 for DPB1. The study combined high-throughput TCR immunosequencing, statistical association of individual TCRs with disease status, and machine learning to predict cytomegalovirus infection status. Along with the roughly 670-subject first cohort, a separate validation cohort of over 90 different subjects was used. Roughly 300 gigabases of sequencing data and around 80 million unique TCR sequences made up an early release that covered approximately 650 HLA-typed donors. Using immunosequencing, the study profiled T cell repertoires from around 680 subjects and related those repertoires to cytomegalovirus serostatus. The aim of the study was to test whether cataloging public T cell receptors could identify signatures of past pathogen exposure. On average, approximately 250,000 unique TCR beta nucleotide sequences were sequenced per donor among 398 genotyped donors of the cohort, with around 19% of those sequences being non-productive. Every discovery cohort repertoire had been produced on one sequencing platform. The research as a whole found: In a later genetic analysis, fewer N-insertions in productive TCRs were reported among donors in an Asian-associated ancestry cluster than the approximately 670-donor mean. Broadly in line with IMGT annotations, most TCR beta V segments showed up in productive rearrangements about 90% or about 30% of the time in an earlier analysis of under 700 of the donors. The classifier was reported to diagnose cytomegalovirus status with high specificity and sensitivity in both the original and validation cohorts. When HLA alleles, especially DR and DQ, strongly co-occurred, TCR associations were difficult to assign to individual alleles. Three of the identified cytomegalovirus-associated TCR beta chains were confirmed in vitro to be specific for cytomegalovirus antigens. An association between a missense DCLRE1C variant and V-gene and J-gene trimming of TCR beta chains was found in a later genetic analysis and replicated in an independent cohort. The sequencing pipeline was judged likely to have produced a cluster of highly shared sequence variants as a technical artifact. Correlated functional status among segregating V segments might reflect linkage disequilibrium, but an unknown experimental factor could not be ruled out. In a later analysis, TCR association rates were found to vary across HLA loci, with the most associated TCRs seen for DRB1 alleles and the fewest for HLA-C alleles. Specific HLA alleles were associated with over 15,000 TCR beta sequences at a false discovery rate of 0.05 in a later analysis. According to the authors, the approach could potentially be generalized to other disease states and immunological phenotypes. Because HLA typing was unavailable for some donors at each locus, only the typed subset was used in association tests. Because counts were too low, about 18 rarely observed V segments, including chromosome 9 orphons, were excluded from the earlier analysis of several hundred of the donors. Most TCR sequences were observed very rarely across donors, whereas some public TCRs were present in many individuals. A total of around 150 TCR beta chains were listed by the study as associated with cytomegalovirus. In a later analysis, several top co-occurrence clusters were reported to appear linked to parvovirus B19, influenza, CMV and Epstein-Barr virus. A later analysis found that most CMV-associated TCR beta chains appeared HLA-restricted, with HLA associations seemingly driven largely by CMV exposure. Compared with equally common non-associated chains, HLA-associated TCR beta chains in a later analysis were more clonally expanded and had lower generation probabilities. The presence/absence analyses assumed that sequencing depth was roughly uniform across donors, and that assumption may not be true. Immune exposure information for the cohort was limited to CMV serostatus. A further reported finding was that TCR beta sequences accurately predicted the HLA-A and HLA-B alleles for most subjects in the first cohort. The cohort was sequenced for TCR beta chains only, and without alpha or paired-chain data the features that could be detected were limited.

Remarks on this clone: Its antigen specificity is not known. No base quality values were provided; no much bigger clone lies one nucleotide off.

The cohort comprised more than 550 healthy bone marrow donors. At the time of sampling, all cohort members were nominally healthy, though unrecorded immune exposures were likely present. The donor tested CMV seronegative and was one of the 352 seronegative cohort members. A peripheral blood sample was collected from each donor, and TCR beta sequencing was performed on peripheral blood mononuclear cells. Genomic DNA was extracted from the blood cell samples with the Qiagen DNeasy Blood Extraction Kit. Libraries came from the immunoSEQ multiplex PCR assay. For the multiplex PCR, a mixture combining 60 forward primers for TCR Vbeta segments and 13 reverse primers for TCR Jbeta segments was used. Amplification of the CDR3 region of rearranged TCR beta genes was performed with a multiplex PCR assay on genomic DNA. The Illumina HiSeq System was used to sequence the amplified TCR beta libraries as 87-base-pair reads. The source study handled its data this way. In a later analysis, roughly 80 million unique TCR beta chains were counted across the roughly 610 repertoires, and around 10 million of these chains were shared by at least two donors. A nearest-neighbor algorithm error-corrected the raw reads and collapsed the reads into unique sequences, merging closely related sequences to remove PCR and sequencing errors. V, D and J gene segments were assigned by aligning CDR3 sequences to IMGT reference sequences. For a sequence to be retained, at least a six-nucleotide match to both a V gene segment and a J gene segment was required. A rearrangement was called productive if the CDR3 had no stop codons and remained in frame with V and J, and every other rearrangement was called non-productive. CDR3 was defined according to IMGT convention as the region running from the second conserved V-encoded cysteine to the conserved J-encoded phenylalanine. The earlier analysis of about 590 of the donors excluded sequences that lacked an unambiguous match to a single V gene segment. In an earlier analysis of approximately 500 of the donors, a V segment was called functional when productive rearrangements were above 56.7%, and segregating when the standard deviation between donors exceeded 5%. To diagnose cytomegalovirus status from the catalog of TCR beta chain sequences, a statistical classification framework was built. In a later analysis, V and J genes were assigned by comparing TCR nucleotide sequences against IMGT/GENE-DB human TR gene sequences. In a later analysis, CDR3 sequences and most-parsimonious VDJ recombination scenarios were assigned using the TCRdist pipeline. In a later analysis, each TCR beta chain was defined by its CDR3 amino acid sequence together with its V-gene family, and reads without a unique V-gene family were excluded. As a way to deal with suspected cross-contamination and a sequencing artifact, a later analysis dropped 450 to 700 nucleotide sequences that were highly shared and had low generation probability. For each public chain, a later analysis derived a clonal expansion index from normalized ranks of inferred template counts within each repertoire. A later analysis computed generation probabilities with a VDJ recombination model fitted to out-of-frame rearrangements, and checked the results against IGoR. In a later analysis, TCR-TCR, TCR-HLA and TCR-CMV co-occurrence was scored with hypergeometric tests, and a repertoire-size bias correction was applied to TCR pairs. To estimate false discovery rates, a later analysis permuted the HLA or CMV assignments 20 times. In a later analysis, co-occurring TCRs were grouped using DBSCAN, and TCRdist sequence similarity was added for clustering within HLA-allele-positive subsets. For co-occurrence clustering, repertoires with fewer than 30,000 or more than 120,000 public chains were excluded, along with roughly 5 repertoires with anomalous nucleotide sharing. Drawn from immuneACCESS, this table holds only the in-frame rearrangements with V and J called that TCRdb kept. Clones are partly lost; checked studies trace under half to an unresolved V gene and leave the rest unexplained. V and J calls and clone size come straight from that table; D and trimming were deduced from the DNA. The sample profile shows some 150,000 clones; roughly a tenth of them were found once. The ten largest clones capture 1.5% to 2% of the sample.

The material sequenced was PBMCs. This TCR was recovered from a male donor in good health and CMV-seronegative.

For the CDR3, the sequence is CASRVDRNQPQHF. The DNA sequence is as follows: TGTGCCAGCAGGGTAGACAGAAATCAGCCCCAGCATTTT. This sequence uses TRBV6-1 and TRBJ1-5; tentative D gene TRBD1, with 5 bases matching. At the junction V is shortened by 6 bases and J by 4 bases, with 10 bases in between. As encoded in the germline V gene, CDR1 is MNHNS while CDR2 is SASEGT. Including the terminal cysteine and phenylalanine, the CDR3 comprises 13 residues. The DNA shown is the 39-base CDR3, in frame from base 1.